These 23 T cell receptor beta chains share one sample of origin, sequenced in a study of CD8 T cells in ankylosing spondylitis. TCRdb recomputed calls from the 5' RACE reads with MiXCR, one row per CDR3 protein. Among about 460,000 distinct CDR3 sequences, about 5.7% were seen once, and the ten largest hold around 3.6%. General study results and limits: Seemingly characteristic of ankylosing spondylitis blood was a TCR beta motif consisting of eight highly homologous variants.

Their antigen targets remain unknown. Sequenced sample: blood, either unsorted or a sorted T cell fraction (not recorded which). The receptors stem from a male donor with ankylosing spondylitis.

This clonotype was observed many times. The CDR3 carries no conserved terminal phenylalanine or tryptophan, so it likely arises from a read error. Because the CDR3's place on the DNA is in doubt, the DNA is left out and the CDR3 is given as listed by TCRdb. V usage is TRBV27 and J usage is TRBJ2-4; the table's D call of TRBD1 was not tested on the DNA. From its first to its last residue, the CDR3 has 12 amino acids. Germline V gene lookup returns CDR1 MNHEY and CDR2 SMNVEV (reference sequence). CDR3 in amino acids: CASSSQKGPLCL.

This clonotype was detected many times. The chain uses TRBV20-1 and TRBJ1-2; D may be TRBD1 (5 bases). The V end lost 5 bases, the J end lost 3 bases, and 13 bases lay between the germline ends. CDR3 length: 13 amino acids. Germline lookup yields CDR1 DFQATT and CDR2 SNEGSKA (reference sequence). CDR3 amino acids: CSAPDVRDYGYTF. The CDR3 nucleotides are TGCAGTGCTCCCGACGTCAGGGACTATGGCTACACCTTC.

This clonotype has a count of ten or more. The chain is built from TRBV7-8 and TRBJ2-1; possible D gene TRBD2, 5 bases. The CDR3 extends over 18 amino acids. Germline loops: CDR1 SGHVS, CDR2 FQNEAQ. Trimming removed 0 bases from V and 0 bases from J, with 15 bases in between. The CDR3 DNA sequence: TGTGCCAGCAGCTTAGCGGGTGGGGAGTTTAGCTCCTACAATGAGCAGTTCTTC. Translated, it gives CASSLAGGEFSSYNEQFF.

This clonotype was picked up many times. J is TRBJ2-3 and V is TRBV20-1; 10 bases align to TRBD2. The CDR3 spans 15 residues. V shed 0 bases and J 7 bases; nucleotides not matched to a gene: 7. CDR1 and CDR2 from the germline V gene are DFQATT and SNEGSKA (reference sequence). CDR3 region: CSARDGLAGVNTQYF. For the CDR3, the DNA is TGCAGTGCTAGAGATGGGCTAGCGGGGGTAAATACGCAGTATTTT.

This clonotype was seen repeatedly, ten times or more. The chain is built from TRBV28 and TRBJ2-1; 13 nucleotides align to TRBD2. The CDR3 extends over 16 amino acids. Germline loops: CDR1 MDHEN, CDR2 SYDVKM. Trimming cost V 5 bases and J 4 bases; bases outside gene matches: 5. CDR3 sequence reads: CASSTRGLAGYNEQFF. The DNA for the CDR3 is TGTGCCAGCAGTACCCGGGGACTAGCGGGGTACAATGAGCAGTTCTTC.

This clonotype was counted ten times or more. The V and J genes are TRBV7-9 and TRBJ2-1; TRBD2 agrees at 7 bases. The CDR3 spans 17 residues. The germline V gene has CDR1 SEHNR and CDR2 FQNEAQ (reference sequence). Trimming cost V 3 bases and J 0 bases; bases outside gene matches: 8. DNA for the CDR3: TGTGCCAGCAGCTTCCCCCCCAGCGGGGCCTCCTACAATGAGCAGTTCTTC. This codes for CASSFPPSGASYNEQFF.

In this sample, this clonotype turned up many times. J is TRBJ1-6 and V is TRBV5-1, with TRBD1 as a possible D gene (6 bases). The CDR3 consists of 15 residues. CDR1 is SGHRS and CDR2 is YFSETQ in the germline V gene. Trimming removed 1 base from V and 10 bases from J, with 15 bases in between. The CDR3 sequence: CASSLRAGDASPLHF. The CDR3 DNA reads as TGCGCCAGCAGCTTGAGGGCAGGGGACGCCTCACCCCTCCACTTT.

This clonotype was counted many times. The chain's CDR3 is CASRTPAVRQFF. In DNA form, the CDR3 reads TGTGCCAGCAGAACGCCCGCAGTGAGGCAGTTCTTC. The chain has TRBV6-2 or TRBV6-3 and TRBJ2-1; D call uncertain. The V end lost 6 bases, the J end lost 12 bases, and 15 bases lay between the germline ends. This CDR3 contains 12 residues. In germline, CDR1 is MNHEY, CDR2 SVGEGT.

This clonotype was recorded many times. The V call is TRBV20-1, the J call TRBJ1-6; D perhaps matches TRBD1 (5 bases). V was clipped by 7 bases and J by 5 bases, with 21 bases between them. The germline gives CDR1 DFQATT, CDR2 SNEGSKA (reference sequence). There are 16 residues in the CDR3. This CDR3 is CSGPGAGTANNSPLHF. DNA of the CDR3: TGCAGTGGCCCGGGCGCCGGGACGGCCAATAATTCACCCCTCCACTTT.

This clonotype showed up many times. J is TRBJ1-2 and V is TRBV4-3; TRBD1 aligns across 11 bases. Germline CDR1 reads LGHNA; CDR2 reads YSLEER. The V gene end was trimmed by 1 base and the J gene end by 6 bases; junction bases not matched to a gene: 7. The CDR3 loop spans 16 amino acids. The CDR3 is CASSQAGWDRGNGYTF. The CDR3 DNA is TGCGCCAGCAGCCAAGCCGGCTGGGACAGGGGGAATGGCTACACCTTC.

This clonotype was detected ten times or more. The J gene is TRBJ2-7, the V gene TRBV3-1, with a tentative D call TRBD1 (6 bases). Germline V gene sequence: CDR1 LGHDT, CDR2 YNNKEL (reference sequence). The CDR3 has 16 residues. The V end lost 5 bases, the J end lost 0 bases, and 17 bases lay between the germline ends. CDR3 bases: TGTGCCAGCAGCAAACCGCACCGGGACACCTCCTACGAGCAGTACTTC. It encodes CASSKPHRDTSYEQYF.

As for this clonotype: A much larger clone is a single base away; this may be a read error. The chain links TRBV12-3 or TRBV12-4 to TRBJ2-6; the D is unclear. The CDR3 sequence is 15 residues long. As DNA, the CDR3 is TGTGCCAGCAGTCCAGTGTCCTCTGGGACCAACGTCCTGACTTTC. The encoded protein is CASSPVSSGTNVLTF.

This clonotype was found many times. The chain links TRBV11-1 to TRBJ1-4; a possible D gene is TRBD1 (6 bases). V lost 4 bases, J lost 5 bases, and 26 bases lay in between. Germline CDR1 and CDR2: SGHAT and FQDESV (reference sequence). The CDR3 runs 19 residues. The CDR3 DNA reads TGTGCCAGCAGCTCCACTTACGCTGTAGCTGGGACAAGAAATGAAAAACTGTTTTTT. It specifies CASSSTYAVAGTRNEKLFF. The complete variable domain, with remaining parts taken from reference TRBV11-1 and TRBJ1-4, reads EAEVAQSPRYKITEKSQAVAFWCDPISGHATLYWYRQILGQGPELLVQFQDESVVDDSQLPKDRFSAERLKGVDSTLKIQPAELGDSAMYLCASSSTYAVAGTRNEKLFFGSGTQLSVL.

This clonotype was recorded at least ten times. The chain is built from TRBV11-2 and TRBJ2-1; 14 nucleotides agree with TRBD2. After removal of 4 bases from V and 4 bases from J, the junction contained 9 bases not matched to a gene. This CDR3 has 18 amino acids. Germline values: CDR1 SGHAT, CDR2 FQNNGV. CDR3 loop: CASSSKGLAGVYYNEQFF. DNA for the CDR3: TGTGCCAGCAGCTCAAAGGGACTAGCGGGAGTGTATTACAATGAGCAGTTCTTC.

This clonotype was counted ten times or more. The chain carries TRBV29-1 and TRBJ1-1; a possible D gene is TRBD1 (5 bases). The CDR3 totals 14 residues. Trimming took off 1 base at V and 4 bases at J, with 13 bases between the two ends. From germline, CDR1 is SQVTM and CDR2 ANQGSEA. In DNA, the CDR3 is TGCAGCGTTGAAGGGGAGGGAGGGACCACTGAAGCTTTCTTT. Residues: CSVEGEGGTTEAFF.

This clonotype was seen at least ten times. The chain has TRBV20-1 and TRBJ2-5, with 7 bases fitting TRBD1. The CDR3 is 14 residues long. Germline V gene sequence: CDR1 DFQATT, CDR2 SNEGSKA (reference sequence). V gave up 5 bases and J gave up 5 bases; unmatched junction bases: 11. CDR3 sequence: CSARSRQGTETQYF. In DNA, the CDR3 is TGCAGTGCTCGATCCCGACAGGGAACCGAGACCCAGTACTTC.

This clonotype was observed many times. The chain has TRBV6-2 or TRBV6-3 and TRBJ1-2, with D unclear. V was trimmed by 4 bases and J by 3 bases, leaving 12 bases between them. The CDR3 contains 14 residues. CDR1 and CDR2 (germline): MNHEY, SVGEGT. The CDR3 DNA reads TGTGCCAGCAGTTTTTCGGAGCCACACTATGGCTACACCTTC. As protein: CASSFSEPHYGYTF.

In its sample, this clonotype was seen many times. V and J are TRBV25-1 and TRBJ2-3, with a possible D match to TRBD1 (7 bases). V lost 4 bases to trimming and J lost 5 bases, with 10 bases between them. The CDR3 contains 13 residues. The germline V gene encodes CDR1 MGHDK and CDR2 SYGVNS. The CDR3 sequence is CASSGQGGDTQYF. The CDR3 bases are TGTGCCAGCAGTGGGCAGGGGGGAGATACGCAGTATTTT.

This clonotype was counted many times. The chain uses TRBV12-3 or TRBV12-4 and TRBJ2-5; the match to TRBD1 covers 7 bases. Unmatched junction bases numbered 1, after V lost 6 bases and J lost 0 bases. The CDR3 extends over 13 amino acids. CDR3: CASRDRNQETQYF. The CDR3 DNA sequence: TGTGCCAGCAGGGACAGGAACCAAGAGACCCAGTACTTC.

This clonotype has ten or more counts. This chain joins TRBV7-9 and TRBJ2-7; D may be TRBD1 (6 bases). CDR1 SEHNR and CDR2 FQNEAQ come from the germline V gene (reference sequence). Trimming cost V 8 bases and J 2 bases, with 13 bases left between them. The CDR3 covers 13 residues. The DNA of the CDR3 is TGTGCCAGCGGCCTACAGGGAGCCTACGAGCAGTACTTC. Amino acids: CASGLQGAYEQYF. Full variable domain (rest looked up from reference TRBV7-9 and TRBJ2-7): DTGVSQNPRHKITKRGQNVTFRCDPISEHNRLYWYRQTLGQGPEFLTYFQNEAQLEKSRLLSDRFSAERPKGSFSTLEIQRTEQGDSAMYLCASGLQGAYEQYFGPGTRLTVT.

This clonotype was found many times. J is TRBJ2-5 and V is TRBV15, with 8 bases aligning to TRBD1. Germline V gene sequence: CDR1 LNHNV, CDR2 YYDKDF (reference sequence). The CDR3 sequence is 16 residues long. J lost 4 bases, V lost 0 bases, and 7 bases had no gene match. In nucleotides, the CDR3 is TGTGCCACCAGCAGAGAAAGCAGGGGGCAGGGAGAGACCCAGTACTTC. It specifies CATSRESRGQGETQYF.

This clonotype was picked up a small number of times. J is TRBJ2-1 and V is TRBV20-1; 7 bases line up with TRBD2. CDR1 and CDR2 (germline): DFQATT, SNEGSKA (reference sequence). With V trimmed by 3 bases and J by 0 bases, 2 bases remained unmatched. CDR3 length equals 14 residues. CDR3 nucleotides: TGCAGTGCTAGTGGGGGGGTCTCCTACAATGAGCAGTTCTTC. Encoded protein: CSASGGVSYNEQFF.

This clonotype has ten or more counts. The chain is built from TRBV7-9 and TRBJ2-2, with D hard to call. The CDR3 runs to 14 residues. Per the germline V gene, CDR1 is SEHNR and CDR2 is FQNEAQ (reference sequence). The V gene lost 7 bases and the J gene lost 5 bases, with 14 bases spanning the gap. The CDR3 protein is CASTYIRGTGELFF. CDR3 nucleotides: TGTGCCAGCACCTATATCCGAGGAACCGGGGAGCTGTTTTTT.